The T cell receptor beta chain under discussion was sequenced for a study of siplizumab effects on memory and regulatory T cells. Profiling relied on immunoSEQ multiplex PCR, and the TCRdb table lists in-frame clones only, not all of them. The top ten clones hold 0.55% to 0.7% of a sample with roughly 100,000 clones, more than 85% of them seen once. Germline V gene sequence: CDR1 ENHRY, CDR2 SYGVKD. This CDR3 has 15 residues. Trimming pared 2 bases from V and 6 bases from J, leaving 14 bases between. Sequencing was performed on Tregs sorted from blood. The rearrangement joins TRBV10-3 to TRBJ2-1, with a possible D match to TRBD2 (6 bases). The receptor's source is a human donor in good health. CDR3 protein: CAISEGGSGVNEQFF. CDR3 sequence (DNA): TGTGCCATCAGTGAGGGGGGGAGTGGAGTCAATGAGCAGTTCTTC.